The clone carrying this TCR beta chain has only a few counts. Donors had no other autoimmune disease or infection in four weeks. Each participant gave 8 to 10 milliliters of peripheral blood. The PCR template was genomic DNA. A primer set of 30 forward and 13 reverse primers amplified the CDR3. TCRdb redid the calling of the multiplex PCR reads with MiXCR, one entry per CDR3 protein. The sample includes 250,000 or so distinct CDR3 sequences, 40% to 50% of them seen just once. The CDR3 is 15 residues long. In germline, CDR1 is LNHNV, CDR2 YYDKDF (reference sequence). V lost 3 bases to trimming and J lost 4 bases, with 15 bases between them. This entry belongs to a study of type 1 and type 2 diabetes patients. Study at large: The cohort mixed type 1 diabetes, type 2 diabetes and nondiabetic donors.

Material: peripheral blood mononuclear cells (PBMCs). The clonotype was recovered from a man between 18 and 35 years old with type 2 diabetes. The gene calls are TRBV15 and TRBJ1-2, with D possibly matching TRBD1 (5 bases). In DNA form, the CDR3 reads TGTGCCACCAGCAGCGGGGACCTCCCGAGCTATGGCTACACCTTC. Translation gives CATSSGDLPSYGYTF.